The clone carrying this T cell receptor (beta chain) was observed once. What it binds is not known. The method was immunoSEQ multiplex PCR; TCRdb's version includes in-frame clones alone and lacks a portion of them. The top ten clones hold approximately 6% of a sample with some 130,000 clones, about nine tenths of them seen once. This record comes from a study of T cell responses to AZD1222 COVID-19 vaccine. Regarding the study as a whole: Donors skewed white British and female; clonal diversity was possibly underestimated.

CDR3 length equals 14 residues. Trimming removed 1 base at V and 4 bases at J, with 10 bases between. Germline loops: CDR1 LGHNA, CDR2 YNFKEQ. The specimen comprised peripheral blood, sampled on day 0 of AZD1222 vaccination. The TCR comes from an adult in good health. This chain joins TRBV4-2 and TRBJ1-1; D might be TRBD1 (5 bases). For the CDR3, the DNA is TGTGCCAGCAGCCAAGCGGGGGAAGGCACTGAAGCTTTCTTT. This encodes CASSQAGEGTEAFF.